Presented here are 5 T cell receptor beta chains from one specimen sequenced in a study of blood T cell repertoires in COVID-19 (dated by TCRdb to 2019 to 2021). The receptor library was made with the immunoSEQ multiplex PCR assay. Sourced from immuneACCESS, this table was stored by TCRdb with only in-frame sequences that have V and J called. A share of the clones is absent; for the studies checked, an unresolved V gene accounts for under half, and the remainder has no known explanation. For this sample there are 350,000 to 450,000 clones; approximately 90% appear just once. The ten largest clones capture 0.8% to 0.9% of the sample. Sequencing used PBMCs or T cells enriched from blood (not recorded which). Receptors were obtained from a woman between 40 and 50 years old who had been exposed to COVID-19.

This clone has a handful of counts. J is TRBJ2-7 and V is TRBV2; 10 bases match TRBD2. V dropped 2 bases and J dropped 5; count of bases not matched to a gene: 3. The CDR3 loop spans 14 amino acids. The germline gives CDR1 SNHLY, CDR2 FYNNEI. CDR3 amino acids: CASSESGLADEQYF. The CDR3 DNA sequence: TGTGCCAGCAGTGAAAGTGGACTAGCGGACGAGCAGTACTTC.

The chain recombines TRBV7-9 with TRBJ2-3; the D gene is possibly TRBD1 (5 bases). Germline CDR1 and CDR2: SEHNR and FQNEAQ (reference sequence). The V gene lost 5 bases and the J gene lost 0 bases, with 18 bases spanning the gap. This CDR3 has 17 residues. CDR3 in DNA: TGTGCCAGCAGCAACTCATTGGCGACAGCTAGCACAGATACGCAGTATTTT. Translated, it gives CASSNSLATASTDTQYF.

The chain joins TRBV5-6 to TRBJ2-1, with D perhaps TRBD2 (6 bases). Germline-derived CDR1 and CDR2 are SGHDT and YYEEEE. V was trimmed by 0 bases and J by 7 bases, leaving 8 bases between them. The length of the CDR3 is 13 residues. The DNA for the CDR3 is TGTGCCAGCAGCTTGGATCGGGGGAATGAGCAGTTCTTC. Translating it yields CASSLDRGNEQFF.

This clone was found once. V is TRBV7-2 and J is TRBJ1-2; a possible D gene is TRBD1 (6 bases). V was clipped by 2 bases and J by 4 bases, with 14 bases between them. The CDR3 is 15 amino acids. CDR1 is SGHTA, CDR2 FQGNSA, per germline. CDR3 DNA: TGTGCCAGCAGCTTAAGCCTCCGGGGGGCCTATGGCTACACCTTC. Its protein product is CASSLSLRGAYGYTF. Combining the CDR3 with reference TRBV7-2 and TRBJ1-2 gives the whole variable domain GAGVSQSPSNKVTEKGKDVELRCDPISGHTALYWYRQSLGQGLEFLIYFQGNSAPDKSGLPSDRFSAERTGGSVSTLTIQRTQQEDSAVYLCASSLSLRGAYGYTFGSGTRLTVV.

The V gene is TRBV9, the J gene TRBJ2-5; D perhaps matches TRBD1 (6 bases). The V and J ends lost 3 bases and 3 bases respectively, with 15 bases between them. Germline assignment: CDR1 SGDLS and CDR2 YYNGEE. The CDR3 spans 15 residues. The CDR3: CASSGGTYYEETQYF. CDR3 sequence (DNA): TGTGCCAGCAGCGGTGGGACATACTATGAAGAGACCCAGTACTTC.